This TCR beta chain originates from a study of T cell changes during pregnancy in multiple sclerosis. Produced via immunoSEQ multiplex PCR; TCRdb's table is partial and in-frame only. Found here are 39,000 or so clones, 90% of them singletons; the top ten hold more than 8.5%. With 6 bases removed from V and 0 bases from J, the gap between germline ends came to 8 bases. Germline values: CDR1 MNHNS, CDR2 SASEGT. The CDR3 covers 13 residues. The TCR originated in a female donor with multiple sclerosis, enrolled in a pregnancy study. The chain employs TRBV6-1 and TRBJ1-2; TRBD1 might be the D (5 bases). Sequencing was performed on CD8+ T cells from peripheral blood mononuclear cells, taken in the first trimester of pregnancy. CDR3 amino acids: CASRQTANYGYTF. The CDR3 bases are TGTGCCAGCAGGCAGACAGCTAACTATGGCTACACCTTC.